This TCR beta chain comes out of a study of T cell changes during pregnancy in multiple sclerosis. Assay: immunoSEQ multiplex PCR; the TCRdb copy retains only in-frame clones and omits some. In the table there are under 85,000 clones, 75% to 95% of which are singletons. Trimming left V 7 bases short and J 3 bases short, with 21 bases between. In germline, CDR1 is LNHDA, CDR2 SQIVND (reference sequence). The CDR3 consists of 16 residues. This clone was detected only a few times. This chain uses TRBV19 with TRBJ1-1, with a weak D call TRBD1 (5 bases). Sequences were derived from peripheral blood, sampled in the third trimester of pregnancy. The TCR originated in a female donor with multiple sclerosis, enrolled in a pregnancy study. The DNA of the CDR3 is TGTGCCAGTACCTGGGCGGGTGTGGGGACTTACACTGAAGCTTTCTTT. The encoded protein is CASTWAGVGTYTEAFF.